The T cell receptor beta chain described here comes from a study of identical twins. Study-wide findings and caveats: In monozygotic twins, models underestimated the sharing of out-of-frame TCR alpha.

One entry per CDR3 protein, called by TCRdb with MiXCR from the 5' RACE reads. Of about 890,000 distinct CDR3 sequences listed, around an eighth are singletons. Remarks on this clonotype: Its target is not known.

Losses at the gene ends were 1 base for V and 1 base for J; bases not matched to a gene: 3. Germline V lookup: CDR1 SGHVS, CDR2 FNYEAQ. This CDR3 region has 15 residues. This sample also appeared in a second study, on yellow fever vaccine responses in identical twins.

This sequence joins TRBV7-6 and TRBJ2-5; TRBD2 agrees at 7 bases. The receptor was isolated from a woman aged 18-29 years in good health. The sample taken for sequencing was PBMCs. The CDR3 bases are TGTGCCAGCAGCTTAGAGTGGGGGGGCCAAGAGACCCAGTACTTC. Translated, it gives CASSLEWGGQETQYF.